A single sample is the source of the 10 T cell receptor beta chains below, sequenced in a study of STAT5B mutations in CD4+ large granular lymphocyte leukemia. The repertoire was sequenced with immunoSEQ multiplex PCR; TCRdb's copy has only in-frame clones and lacks some. The sample includes 23,000 or so clones, 79% of them seen just once. The source material was CD4+ T cells from blood buffy coats. Receptor source: a human donor in good health.

This clone was recorded a few times. The rearrangement links TRBV29-1 to TRBJ1-5; D is possibly TRBD1 (6 bases). This CDR3 contains 14 residues. In germline, CDR1 is SQVTM, CDR2 ANQGSEA. V lost 5 bases and J lost 1, with 12 bases in between. The CDR3 region is CSVSAGGSNQPQHF. CDR3 DNA sequence: TGCAGCGTTTCGGCGGGGGGCAGCAATCAGCCCCAGCATTTT.

There are a few counts of this clone. The chain links TRBV10-3 to TRBJ1-5, with D uncertain. V lost 10 bases to trimming and J lost 2 bases, with 18 bases between them. Germline assignment: CDR1 ENHRY and CDR2 SYGVKD. CDR3 size: 15 residues. The CDR3 is CATRITTGGNQPQHF. CDR3 DNA: TGTGCCACTCGCATTACAACTGGGGGCAATCAGCCCCAGCATTTT.

The CDR3 spells CASSEWGTGMSSYNEQFF. For the CDR3, the DNA is TGTGCCAGCAGTGAATGGGGTACCGGGATGAGCTCCTACAATGAGCAGTTCTTC. The chain has TRBV6-1 and TRBJ2-1; D perhaps matches TRBD2 (5 bases). Trimming stripped 2 bases from V and 0 bases from J, with 17 bases between. This CDR3 has 18 residues. Germline assignment: CDR1 MNHNS and CDR2 SASEGT.

The chain recombines TRBV5-1 with TRBJ2-7; 9 bases fit TRBD2. Germline CDR1 reads SGHRS; CDR2 reads YFSETQ. Losses at the gene ends were 2 bases for V and 4 bases for J; bases not matched to a gene: 10. The CDR3 runs 16 residues. The DNA for the CDR3 is TGCGCCAGCAGCTTCCCCCAATTTGGACTAGCGTACGAGCAGTACTTC. It encodes CASSFPQFGLAYEQYF.

V usage is TRBV6-1 and J usage is TRBJ2-3; 9 nucleotides match TRBD2. The CDR3 runs 15 residues. V gave up 3 bases and J gave up 2 bases; unmatched junction bases: 3. Germline V CDR1 and CDR2: MNHNS, SASEGT. The CDR3 DNA reads TGTGCCAGCAGTGATATAGCGGGAGTCACAGATACGCAGTATTTT. It codes for CASSDIAGVTDTQYF.

The gene calls are TRBV12-5 and TRBJ2-3, with unresolved D. This CDR3 has 14 amino acids. Germline V gene data show CDR1 as LGHNT and CDR2 as FRNRAP. Trimming stripped 6 bases from V and 0 bases from J, with 10 bases between. The CDR3 nucleotides read TGTGCTAGTGGATTGAAACCTAGCACAGATACGCAGTATTTT. Encoded protein: CASGLKPSTDTQYF.

The rearrangement links TRBV19 to TRBJ2-1; 10 bases align to TRBD2. Germline CDR1 LNHDA, CDR2 SQIVND (reference sequence). V gave up 5 bases and J gave up 7 bases; unmatched junction bases: 11. The CDR3 is 16 residues long. CDR3 in amino acids: CASSPPRTSGGNEQFF. The CDR3 coding sequence is TGTGCCAGTAGTCCGCCCAGGACTAGCGGAGGGAATGAGCAGTTCTTC. The complete variable domain, with remaining parts taken from reference TRBV19 and TRBJ2-1, reads DGGITQSPKYLFRKEGQNVTLSCEQNLNHDAMYWYRQDPGQGLRLIYYSQIVNDFQKGDIAEGYSVSREKKESFPLTVTSAQKNPTAFYLCASSPPRTSGGNEQFFGPGTRLTVL.

The chain couples TRBV14 to TRBJ1-2; 7 bases line up with TRBD1. The CDR3 length is 17 residues. Per germline, CDR1 SGHDN and CDR2 FVKESK. The V gene end was trimmed by 0 bases and the J gene end by 4 bases; junction bases not matched to a gene: 11. The DNA of the CDR3 is TGTGCCAGCAGCCAAGATCCCCAACTACAGGGGACCTATGGCTACACCTTC. Amino acid sequence: CASSQDPQLQGTYGYTF.

In this sample, this clone turned up a few times. The genes are TRBV4-1 and TRBJ1-1; D is unresolved. Trimming pared 4 bases from V and 4 bases from J, leaving 10 bases between. Germline lookup yields CDR1 MGHRA and CDR2 YSYEKL. CDR3 length equals 13 residues. DNA of the CDR3: TGCGCCAGCAGCCTTGTCAGGTTCACTGAAGCTTTCTTT. Protein: CASSLVRFTEAFF.

This chain joins TRBV28 and TRBJ2-7, with D possibly matching TRBD2 (7 bases). This CDR3 comprises 13 residues. Germline values: CDR1 MDHEN, CDR2 SYDVKM. V was cut by 8 bases and J by 2 bases, with 13 bases left in between. This CDR3 is CASRGGTPYEQYF. CDR3 in DNA: TGTGCCAGCCGGGGAGGGACACCCTACGAGCAGTACTTC. Drawing the rest from reference TRBV28 and TRBJ2-7, the complete variable domain is DVKVTQSSRYLVKRTGEKVFLECVQDMDHENMFWYRQDPGLGLRLIYFSYDVKMKEKGDIPEGYSVSREKKERFSLILESASTNQTSMYLCASRGGTPYEQYFGPGTRLTVT.